This T cell receptor beta chain was sequenced for a study of a mutant IDH1 vaccine in newly diagnosed glioma. About the study: Vaccines began 4-6 weeks after radiotherapy alone, or with temozolomide cycles.

The count of this clone is one. The antigen remains undetermined. Measured with immunoSEQ multiplex PCR; TCRdb has only the in-frame clones, and not every one. The sample records about 40,000 clones, 84% being singletons. The CDR3 has 15 amino acids. With 6 bases removed from V and 1 base from J, the gap between germline ends came to 14 bases. Germline V gives CDR1 SGHRS, CDR2 YFSETQ. Time point specified: week 11, during vaccination. Topical imiquimod was applied with each vaccine dose, which held 300 ug of mutant IDH1 20-mer peptide. This sequence originates from a man in his forties with glioma. V and J are TRBV5-1 and TRBJ2-1; possible D gene TRBD2, 5 bases. This sample comprised PBMCs, obtained from a glioma patient whose treatment included an IDH1 peptide vaccine. In DNA, the CDR3 is TGCGCCAGCACGTGGGCGGAGGTGTCCTACAATGAGCAGTTCTTC. Translated, it gives CASTWAEVSYNEQFF.